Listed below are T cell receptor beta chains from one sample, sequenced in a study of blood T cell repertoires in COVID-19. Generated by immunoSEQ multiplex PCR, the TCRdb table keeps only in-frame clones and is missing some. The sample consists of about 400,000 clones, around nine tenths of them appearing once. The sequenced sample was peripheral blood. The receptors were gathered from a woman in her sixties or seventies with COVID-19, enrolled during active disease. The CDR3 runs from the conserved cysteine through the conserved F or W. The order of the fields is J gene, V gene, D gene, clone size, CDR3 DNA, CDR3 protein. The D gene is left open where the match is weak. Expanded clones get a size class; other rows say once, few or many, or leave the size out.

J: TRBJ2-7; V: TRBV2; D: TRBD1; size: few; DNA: TGTGCCAGCAGTGAAAGACAGGGGGCGCGCGACGAGCAGTACTTC; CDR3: CASSERQGARDEQYF
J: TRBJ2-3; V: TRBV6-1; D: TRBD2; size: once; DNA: TGTGCCAGCAGTGAAGATCCGGGGGGGGGCACAGATACGCAGTATTTT; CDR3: CASSEDPGGGTDTQYF
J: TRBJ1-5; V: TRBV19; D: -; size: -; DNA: TGTGCCAGTAGTATCAGGGTTAACAATCAGCCCCAGCATTTT; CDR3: CASSIRVNNQPQHF
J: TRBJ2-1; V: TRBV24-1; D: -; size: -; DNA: TGTGCCACCAGTGATTTGAGGGACTCGAACAATGAGCAGTTCTTC; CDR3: CATSDLRDSNNEQFF
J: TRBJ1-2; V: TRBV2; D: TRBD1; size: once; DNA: TGTGCCAGCAGGGGGGGACAGGTCGGCTATGGCTACACCTTC; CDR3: CASRGGQVGYGYTF
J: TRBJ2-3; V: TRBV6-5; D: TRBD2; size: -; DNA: TGTGCCAGCAGGAGCGGGACTACCTCAGATACGCAGTATTTT; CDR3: CASRSGTTSDTQYF
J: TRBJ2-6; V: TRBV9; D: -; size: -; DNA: TGTGCCAGCAGCGTAGGAGGATTTGCGGCTGGGGCCAACGTCCTGACTTTC; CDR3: CASSVGGFAAGANVLTF
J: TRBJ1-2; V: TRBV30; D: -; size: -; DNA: TGTGCCTGGAATCCAGGGGCCGGCTTTCGGGGCTACACCTTC; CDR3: CAWNPGAGFRGYTF
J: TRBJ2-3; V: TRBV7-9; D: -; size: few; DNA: TGTGCCAGCAGCTTATCTGAGGGAGGTACGCAGTATTTT; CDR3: CASSLSEGGTQYF
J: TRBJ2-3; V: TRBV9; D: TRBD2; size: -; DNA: TGTGCCAGCAGCGTAGGGACCGGGAGGAGGACAGATACGCAGTATTTT; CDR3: CASSVGTGRRTDTQYF
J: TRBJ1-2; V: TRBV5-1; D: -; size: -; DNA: TGCGCCAGCAGCTTGGACCAGGGGTGGGATGGCTACACCTTC; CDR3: CASSLDQGWDGYTF
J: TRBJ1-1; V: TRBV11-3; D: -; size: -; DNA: TGTGCCAGCAGCTCAAAGAACACTGAAGCTTTCTTT; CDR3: CASSSKNTEAFF
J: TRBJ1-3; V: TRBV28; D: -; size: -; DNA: TGTGCCAGCAAGGGGGGAGGGTCTGGAAACACCATATATTTT; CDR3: CASKGGGSGNTIYF
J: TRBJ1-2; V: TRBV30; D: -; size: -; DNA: TGTGCCTGGAGTGCCCTCCTTCTCTATGGCTACACCTTC; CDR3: CAWSALLLYGYTF
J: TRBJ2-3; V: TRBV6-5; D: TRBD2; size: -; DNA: TGTGCCAGCAGTCATCAGCGGGGGGGCTTGGATACGCAGTATTTT; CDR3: CASSHQRGGLDTQYF
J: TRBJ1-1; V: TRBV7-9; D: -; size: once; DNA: TGTGCCAGCAGCTTACCGGGGGACACTGAAGCTTTCTTT; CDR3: CASSLPGDTEAFF
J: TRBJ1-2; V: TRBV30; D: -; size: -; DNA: TGTGCCTGGGGACAGAACTATGGCTACACCTTC; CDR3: CAWGQNYGYTF
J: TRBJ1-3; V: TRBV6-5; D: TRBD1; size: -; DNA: TGTGCCAGCAGTTACGCGACCGGGACAGGAGGAAACACCATATATTTT; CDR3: CASSYATGTGGNTIYF
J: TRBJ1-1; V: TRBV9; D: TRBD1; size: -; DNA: TGTGCCAGCAGCGCGGGACAGGCCATGAACACTGAAGCTTTCTTT; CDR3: CASSAGQAMNTEAFF
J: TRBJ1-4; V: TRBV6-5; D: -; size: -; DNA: TGTGCCAGCAGTTACTCTATGGGCCCCAATGAAAAACTGTTTTTT; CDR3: CASSYSMGPNEKLFF
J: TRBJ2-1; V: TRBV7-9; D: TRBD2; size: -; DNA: TGTGCCAGCAGCTTTTGGAAGTCTAGCGGGGGTTTTTCCTACAATGAGCAGTTCTTC; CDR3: CASSFWKSSGGFSYNEQFF
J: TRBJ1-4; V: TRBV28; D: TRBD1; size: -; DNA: TGTGCCAGCAGGGCGGGACAGGGAGGTGAAAAACTGTTTTTT; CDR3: CASRAGQGGEKLFF
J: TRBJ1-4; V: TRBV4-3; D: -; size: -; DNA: TGCGCCAGCAGCCAGTCTGATCAGGGTTATGAAAAACTGTTTTTT; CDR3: CASSQSDQGYEKLFF
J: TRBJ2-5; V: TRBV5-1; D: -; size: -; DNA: TGCGCCAGCAGCGGGCAGGGTTTGAGGGAGACCCAGTACTTC; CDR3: CASSGQGLRETQYF
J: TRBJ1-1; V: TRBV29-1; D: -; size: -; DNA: TGCAGCGGTCACACAGGTCTGAGTACTGAAGCTTTCTTT; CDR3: CSGHTGLSTEAFF
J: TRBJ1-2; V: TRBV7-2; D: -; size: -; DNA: TGTGCCAGCAGCTTAGTGCGGGTAGGGGGCTACACCTTC; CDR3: CASSLVRVGGYTF
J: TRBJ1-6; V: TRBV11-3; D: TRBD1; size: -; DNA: TGTGCCAGCAGCCCGGACAGGGGACATAATTCACCCCTCCACTTT; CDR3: CASSPDRGHNSPLHF
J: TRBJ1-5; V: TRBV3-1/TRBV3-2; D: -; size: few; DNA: TGTGCCAGCAGCCAATTCGGACAGAGCAATCAGCCCCAGCATTTT; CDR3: CASSQFGQSNQPQHF
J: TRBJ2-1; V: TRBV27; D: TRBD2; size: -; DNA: TGTGCCAGCTCTTTTGTGTCGGGGGGGAGAGACAATGAGCAGTTCTTC; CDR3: CASSFVSGGRDNEQFF
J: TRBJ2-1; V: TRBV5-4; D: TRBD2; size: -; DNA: TGTGCCAGCAGCTTGGGGTTAGCGGGGGGTGAGCAGTTCTTC; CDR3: CASSLGLAGGEQFF
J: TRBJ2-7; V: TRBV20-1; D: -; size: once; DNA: TGCAGTGCTACGACTAGGGGCGAGCAGTACTTC; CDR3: CSATTRGEQYF
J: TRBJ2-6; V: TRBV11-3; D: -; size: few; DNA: TGTGCCAGCAGCTTAGATCAAGGCGGCACGGGTTCGGGGGCCAACGTCCTGACTTTC; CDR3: CASSLDQGGTGSGANVLTF
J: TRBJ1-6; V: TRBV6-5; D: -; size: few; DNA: TGTGCCAGCAGTTGGACAGATAATTCACCCCTCCACTTT; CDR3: CASSWTDNSPLHF
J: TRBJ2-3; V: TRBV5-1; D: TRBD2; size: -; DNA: TGCGCCAGCAGCTTGGCGGGGGGGCCAAGAGATACGCAGTATTTT; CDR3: CASSLAGGPRDTQYF
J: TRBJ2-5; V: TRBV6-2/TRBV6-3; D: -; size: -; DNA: TGTGCCAGCAGTTACTCGGGGGGGCAGGAGGCCCAGTACTTC; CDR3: CASSYSGGQEAQYF
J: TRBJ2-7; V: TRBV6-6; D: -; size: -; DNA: TGTGCCAGCAGTTACCCCCCCGGGGGGCTATTCGACGAGCAGTACTTC; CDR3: CASSYPPGGLFDEQYF